The present entry profiles one TCR beta chain with its context. Its antigen remains unknown. The sample is drawn from a study of cytomegalovirus exposure and HLA in healthy donors. Study-level background: Tens of millions of unique TCRs from HLA-typed donors made up an early data release. Study-wide results and caveats: The study dropped some indistinguishable V segments, TRBV6-2 and TRBV6-3 among them. Researchers reported in a later analysis that a missense DCLRE1C variant was tied to TCR beta V- and J-gene trimming.

This CDR3 has 15 residues. Germline CDR1 SGHDT, CDR2 YYEEEE. Trimming removed 1 base from V and 3 bases from J; junction bases left unmatched: 5. The PCR had 60 Vbeta and 13 Jbeta primers. This table comes from immunoSEQ multiplex PCR, and its TCRdb copy is limited to in-frame clones, with some not included. The table records approximately 120,000 clones, roughly 69% of them present only once. The chain employs TRBV5-6 and TRBJ2-7; 9 bases agree with TRBD2. Source material: PBMCs. The TCR comes from an older woman in good health and CMV-seropositive. CDR3 residues: CASSLNSGGIYEQYF. In DNA, the CDR3 is TGTGCCAGCAGCTTGAATAGCGGGGGCATCTACGAGCAGTACTTC.